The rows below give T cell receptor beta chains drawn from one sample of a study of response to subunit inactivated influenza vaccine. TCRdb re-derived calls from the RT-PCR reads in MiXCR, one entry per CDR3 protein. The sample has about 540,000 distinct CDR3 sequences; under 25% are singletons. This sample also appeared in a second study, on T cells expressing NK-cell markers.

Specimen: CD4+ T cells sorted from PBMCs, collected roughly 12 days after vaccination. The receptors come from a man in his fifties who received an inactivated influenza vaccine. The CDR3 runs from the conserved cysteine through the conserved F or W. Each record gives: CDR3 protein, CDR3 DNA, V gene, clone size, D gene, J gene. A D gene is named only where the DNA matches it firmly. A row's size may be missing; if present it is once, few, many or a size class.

CASRRGQGVGELFF,TGTGCCAGCAGGAGGGGACAGGGCGTCGGGGAGCTGTTTTTT,TRBV2,few,TRBD1,TRBJ2-2
CSARQLAGLVDTQYF,TGCAGTGCTCGCCAACTAGCGGGTCTGGTAGATACGCAGTATTTT,TRBV20-1,few,TRBD2,TRBJ2-3
CASSPLQGRHEQYF,TGTGCCAGCTCACCATTACAGGGTAGACACGAGCAGTACTTC,TRBV18,few,NA,TRBJ2-7
CSARASGTVFYNEQFF,TGCAGTGCTAGGGCTTCCGGGACAGTTTTCTACAATGAGCAGTTCTTC,TRBV20-1,NA,TRBD1,TRBJ2-1
CSATTWRSSYNEQFF,TGCAGTGCGACGACCTGGCGGAGCTCCTACAATGAGCAGTTCTTC,TRBV20-1,many,NA,TRBJ2-1
CASTPWRLVYEQYF,TGTGCCAGCACCCCATGGCGGCTTGTCTACGAGCAGTACTTC,TRBV6-1,NA,NA,TRBJ2-7
CASTFGWADEQFF,TGTGCCAGCACCTTCGGTTGGGCCGATGAGCAGTTCTTC,TRBV7-2,NA,NA,TRBJ2-1
CASSQDRRTGVYNEQFF,TGCGCCAGCAGCCAAGACAGAAGGACAGGGGTGTACAATGAGCAGTTCTTC,TRBV4-3,many,TRBD1,TRBJ2-1
CAISGRVSNTGELFF,TGTGCCATCAGTGGGAGGGTATCGAACACCGGGGAGCTGTTTTTT,TRBV10-3,few,NA,TRBJ2-2
CASSQGQSSNYGYTF,TGTGCCAGCAGCCAAGGACAGAGCTCTAACTATGGCTACACCTTC,TRBV3-1,NA,NA,TRBJ1-2
CASSPPGGNNEQFF,TGTGCCAGCAGTCCCCCCGGAGGCAACAATGAGCAGTTCTTC,TRBV28,NA,NA,TRBJ2-1
CATSEGSGTSGRSSYNEQFF,TGTGCCACCTCTGAGGGCTCCGGGACTAGCGGGCGAAGCTCCTACAATGAGCAGTTCTTC,TRBV24-1,NA,TRBD2,TRBJ2-1
CSASSGGAYEQFF,TGCAGTGCTTCTAGCGGGGGGGCGTATGAGCAGTTCTTC,TRBV20-1,NA,TRBD2,TRBJ2-1
CASSSRGGINSPLHF,TGTGCCAGCAGTTCTCGGGGGGGTATTAATTCACCCCTCCACTTT,TRBV12-3/TRBV12-4,NA,NA,TRBJ1-6
CASSLSGPLSYEQYF,TGTGCCAGCAGCTTATCAGGGCCCCTCTCCTACGAGCAGTACTTC,TRBV7-2,few,NA,TRBJ2-7
CASRHDEKLFF,TGCGCCAGCAGGCACGATGAAAAACTGTTTTTT,TRBV5-1,NA,NA,TRBJ1-4
CASSRGRSDTQYF,TGTGCCAGCAGCAGGGGGCGGTCAGATACGCAGTATTTT,TRBV7-6,few,TRBD1,TRBJ2-3
CSAGAGGTNQPQHF,TGCAGTGCTGGGGCCGGCGGAACCAATCAGCCCCAGCATTTT,TRBV20-1,NA,NA,TRBJ1-5
CASSLRAGGLSYEQYF,TGTGCCAGCAGCTTAAGAGCGGGAGGGCTGTCCTACGAGCAGTACTTC,TRBV3-1,few,TRBD2,TRBJ2-7
CATSRDVAGGNTIYF,TGTGCCACCAGCAGAGATGTAGCAGGGGGAAACACCATATATTTT,TRBV15,few,NA,TRBJ1-3
CASSLEGSRAYNEQFF,TGCGCCAGCAGCTTAGAGGGTAGCCGGGCCTACAATGAGCAGTTCTTC,TRBV5-1,few,NA,TRBJ2-1
CASSHGTYEQYF,TGTGCCAGCAGCCATGGGACTTACGAGCAGTACTTC,TRBV3-1,NA,NA,TRBJ2-7
CSARDRVGWDEQFF,TGCAGTGCTAGAGACAGGGTGGGTTGGGATGAGCAGTTCTTC,TRBV20-1,NA,NA,TRBJ2-1
CASSEGPASYEQYF,TGCGCCAGCAGCGAGGGACCTGCATCCTACGAGCAGTACTTC,TRBV5-1,NA,NA,TRBJ2-7
CASSVGESSSYNEQFF,TGTGCCAGCAGCGTAGGGGAAAGTAGCTCCTACAATGAGCAGTTCTTC,TRBV9,many,NA,TRBJ2-1
CAWSVGGNTEAFF,TGTGCCTGGAGTGTTGGGGGGAACACTGAAGCTTTCTTT,TRBV30,few,NA,TRBJ1-1
CASSGPWGFEKLFF,TGTGCCAGCAGTGGGCCATGGGGGTTTGAAAAACTGTTTTTT,TRBV12-3/TRBV12-4,NA,NA,TRBJ1-4
CASRSDRGYAEAFF,TGCGCCAGCAGATCGGACAGGGGATACGCTGAAGCTTTCTTT,TRBV5-1,few,TRBD1,TRBJ1-1
CASSERDRGYNEQFF,TGTGCCAGCAGTGAACGGGACAGGGGGTACAATGAGCAGTTCTTC,TRBV25-1,few,TRBD1,TRBJ2-1
CASSPQGPYGYTF,TGTGCCAGCAGCCCACAGGGGCCCTATGGCTACACCTTC,TRBV9,few,TRBD1,TRBJ1-2
CASSLWGEEYQPQHF,TGTGCCAGCAGCTTATGGGGGGAAGAGTATCAGCCCCAGCATTTT,TRBV7-2,few,NA,TRBJ1-5
CASSPVAELYEQYF,TGTGCCAGCAGCCCGGTGGCGGAACTATACGAGCAGTACTTC,TRBV5-5,NA,NA,TRBJ2-7
CASSWGIGRDEGYTF,TGTGCCAGCAGTTGGGGAATCGGCAGGGATGAAGGCTACACCTTC,TRBV28,many,NA,TRBJ1-2
CSAGPGQGRTGELFF,TGCAGTGCTGGTCCGGGACAGGGGCGCACCGGGGAGCTGTTTTTT,TRBV20-1,once,TRBD1,TRBJ2-2
CASSTRDGAEAFF,TGTGCCAGCAGCACCCGGGACGGCGCTGAAGCTTTCTTT,TRBV7-3,few,NA,TRBJ1-1
CASSPRQRGGTEAFF,TGTGCCAGCAGCCCTCGTCAAAGGGGAGGGACTGAAGCTTTCTTT,TRBV7-9,NA,NA,TRBJ1-1
CSVEWAGQPADEQFF,TGCAGCGTTGAATGGGCCGGGCAGCCCGCGGATGAGCAGTTCTTC,TRBV29-1,NA,NA,TRBJ2-1
CASSGGQGLGAFF,TGTGCCAGCAGCGGAGGGCAGGGGCTTGGAGCTTTCTTT,TRBV28,NA,NA,TRBJ1-1
CASSQDGGTGNTIYF,TGCGCCAGCAGCCAAGATGGCGGTACTGGAAACACCATATATTTT,TRBV4-3,many,NA,TRBJ1-3
CASSLDRYSTDTQYF,TGTGCCAGCAGCTTGGACAGATATTCCACAGATACGCAGTATTTT,TRBV7-9,NA,NA,TRBJ2-3
CSARDQGPVGDEQFF,TGCAGTGCTAGAGACCAGGGGCCCGTAGGGGATGAGCAGTTCTTC,TRBV20-1,many,NA,TRBJ2-1
CASSLAGKGQGTDGTQYF,TGCGCCAGCAGCTTGGCCGGAAAGGGGCAGGGGACTGACGGAACGCAGTATTTT,TRBV5-1,few,NA,TRBJ2-3
CASSLGGATQYF,TGTGCCAGCAGTTTAGGGGGGGCGACCCAGTACTTC,TRBV12-3/TRBV12-4,few,NA,TRBJ2-5
CASSPDRHLNEQFF,TGTGCCAGCAGCCCCGACAGGCACCTAAATGAGCAGTTCTTC,TRBV7-2,NA,NA,TRBJ2-1
CASSLKVAGYTF,TGTGCCAGCAGCCTCAAGGTTGCTGGCTACACCTTC,TRBV7-2,few,NA,TRBJ1-2
CASSLSSTRYNKQFF,TGTGCCAGCAGCTTGTCTTCTACGAGATACAATAAGCAGTTCTTC,TRBV5-5,NA,NA,TRBJ2-1
CASSRLGTGANVLTF,TGTGCCAGCAGCCGCCTGGGTACTGGGGCCAACGTCCTGACTTTC,TRBV6-1,many,NA,TRBJ2-6
CASSPDRESTDTQYF,TGTGCCAGCAGTCCCGACAGGGAGAGCACAGATACGCAGTATTTT,TRBV6-4,NA,TRBD1,TRBJ2-3
CAKSKQGPGNTIYF,TGTGCCAAGAGCAAACAGGGACCTGGAAACACCATATATTTT,TRBV30,NA,NA,TRBJ1-3
CASSLDRTPDMF,TGTGCCAGCAGTTTAGATCGGACACCCGACATGTTT,TRBV12-3/TRBV12-4,few,NA,TRBJ1-1